Below, one T cell receptor beta chain is given with its context. The target of this receptor is not known. From the cysteine up to the phenylalanine, the CDR3 has a length of 15 residues. The nucleotide record is missing. Looking up the germline V gene yields CDR1 SGDLS and CDR2 YYNGEE. This record belongs to a study of human CD8 memory T cell subsets (dated by TCRdb to the early 2020s). For the study in its entirety: To assess how stem-like (TSTEM), progenitor exhausted-like (TPEX) and effector memory CD8+ T cell subsets are clonally related, the TCRbeta repertoires of these three subsets were compared. Six donors each provided TSTEM, TPEX and effector memory subsets, and TCRbeta repertoires were obtained from all six. Study-wide conclusions, independent of this receptor: Normalized Shannon-Wiener diversity was similarly high in TSTEM and TPEX subsets, while effector memory subsets were less diverse by comparison. Although both stem-like subsets shared clonotypes with effector memory cells, the overlap between TSTEM and TPEX repertoires was minimal, suggesting distinct antigen spectra for the TSTEM and TPEX subsets. Only TCRbeta chains were sequenced, and repertoire comparisons were based on a handful of donors, with testing performed by paired t-tests and Bonferroni correction. Based on Chao1 estimates, TSTEM subsets appeared to have greater repertoire diversity than TPEX subsets, which could potentially reflect a broader range of specificities.

A Human TCR Profiling Kit was used to prepare UMI-labeled 5' RACE TCRbeta libraries. Every TCRbeta library was prepared in parallel with an identical number of PCR cycles. The study's processing was this. Each TCRbeta library contained between roughly 2,800 and 20,000 functional CDR3beta clonotypes. MIGEC 1.2.9 handled UMI extraction and consensus assembly, with a minimum of three reads required per UMI. MiXCR 3.0.3 was used to extract in-frame CDR3beta repertoires. Diversity metrics were computed in VDJtools 1.2.1 after downsampling each sample to 42,000 randomly selected UMIs. For each sample pair, the repertoire overlap metrics D, R and F2 were calculated in VDJtools using the top 3,000 clones. TCRdb reprocessed the public reads and reports one entry per CDR3 protein sequence, without DNA. TCRdb, rather than the study authors, made the V and J calls. The table of this sample itemizes about 5,100 distinct CDR3 sequences. In total, the top ten clones hold around two fifths of the sample.

Peripheral blood mononuclear cells were isolated from healthy donor buffy coats by density gradient separation. In the study, total CD8+ T cells were enriched by negative magnetic separation with EasySep or MojoSort CD8+ T cell isolation kits. An RNeasy Mini Kit was used to extract total RNA from duplicate vials of some 160,000 sorted CD8+ T cells per subset. The PBMCs were used either fresh or after being cryopreserved in fetal bovine serum with around 9.3% DMSO. CD8+ T cell subsets were sorted to purity by fluorescence-activated cell sorting on a FACSAria III. The receptor's source is a human donor in good health. The rearranged chain carries TRBV9 and TRBJ2-1; the D call from TCRdb, TRBD2, cannot be confirmed without DNA. Sequenced input: CD8+ T cells from PBMCs. The CDR3 corresponds to CASSGTSGNNHEQFF.